Listed here are 16 T cell receptor beta chains from one sample, sequenced in a study of blood T cells in healthy people across ages. The second PCR ran about 6 to 11 cycles with a sample-barcoded 5' primer and J-beta primers. TCRdb reprocessed the 5' RACE reads via MiXCR and lists one record per CDR3 protein. The sample includes 270,000 or so distinct CDR3 sequences, roughly 29% of them seen just once. What was sequenced was blood. These receptors originate from an older woman in good health.

This clonotype was seen only a few times. V and J are TRBV5-1 and TRBJ2-1; TRBD1 aligns across 8 bases. This CDR3 contains 14 residues. Germline V lookup: CDR1 SGHRS, CDR2 YFSETQ. The trim removed 2 bases at V and 5 bases at J, leaving 3 bases unmatched. In DNA form, the CDR3 reads TGCGCCAGCAGCTTAGGACAGGGCAACAATGAGCAGTTCTTC. Translating gives CASSLGQGNNEQFF.

This clonotype was seen only a few times. The chain uses TRBV18 and TRBJ2-5; no clear D. TRBJ2-1 explains the end of the DNA better; the J call may be wrong. The CDR3 spans 12 residues. The germline V gene has CDR1 KGHSH and CDR2 LQKENI. CDR3 sequence reads: CASSPDGDEQFF. CDR3 sequence (DNA): TGTGCCAGCTCACCAGACGGAGATGAGCAGTTCTTC.

The V call is TRBV7-3, the J call TRBJ2-5; TRBD1 matches 8 bases. Matching the DNA end better, TRBJ2-1 makes the J call doubtful. Germline CDR1 SGHTA, CDR2 FQGTGA. This CDR3 has 16 amino acids. The CDR3 DNA sequence: TGTGCCAGCAGCAAAATGACAGGGGCCGTAAACAATGAGCAGTTCTTC. This sequence encodes CASSKMTGAVNNEQFF.

A few counts support this clonotype. This sequence joins TRBV28 and TRBJ1-5; D uncertain. V lost 3 bases and J lost 4, with 10 bases in between. Germline V lookup: CDR1 MDHEN, CDR2 SYDVKM. The CDR3 extends over 14 amino acids. This chain's CDR3 is CASSLGVENQPQHF. The CDR3 DNA is TGTGCCAGCAGTTTGGGTGTCGAGAATCAGCCCCAGCATTTT.

The chain couples TRBV29-1 to TRBJ2-3; 9 nucleotides align to TRBD2. This CDR3 comprises 14 residues. Germline V gene lookup returns CDR1 SQVTM and CDR2 ANQGSEA. V trimming: 5 bases; J trimming: 1 base; junction bases outside the gene matches: 4. In nucleotides, the CDR3 is TGCAGCGTTTCGAGGACTAGCGGCACAGATACGCAGTATTTT. It codes for CSVSRTSGTDTQYF.

This clonotype appeared a few times. V and J are TRBV27 and TRBJ2-4, with 12 bases fitting TRBD2. The CDR3 totals 18 residues. The J segment lost 6 bases and the V segment lost 4 bases, leaving 13 bases of the junction unmatched. Germline CDR1 is MNHEY and CDR2 is SMNVEV (reference sequence). The CDR3 DNA is TGTGCCAGCAGTTCGACTAGCGGGAGTGTTTCGACGGGAAACATTCAGTACTTC. This translates into CASSSTSGSVSTGNIQYF.

This clonotype is a singleton in its sample. This chain joins TRBV19 and TRBJ1-5; possible D gene TRBD1, 6 bases. The CDR3 contains 15 residues. V lost 6 bases to trimming and J lost 5 bases, with 17 bases between them. Germline V gene lookup returns CDR1 LNHDA and CDR2 SQIVND (reference sequence). The CDR3 loop reads CASRNRVGVDQPQHF. Here the CDR3 DNA reads TGTGCCAGTAGAAACAGGGTTGGGGTGGATCAGCCCCAGCATTTT.

CDR3 region: CASSSQGRGGPETQYF. CDR3 nucleotides: TGTGCCAGCAGCTCTCAGGGCAGGGGAGGGCCAGAGACCCAGTACTTC. The chain uses TRBV7-2 and TRBJ2-5; a weak D match, TRBD2 (7 bases). The CDR3 runs to 16 residues. V was clipped by 4 bases and J by 4 bases, with 19 bases between them. Germline CDR1 reads SGHTA; CDR2 reads FQGNSA.

The genes are TRBV29-1 and TRBJ2-5; 12 bases align to TRBD2. The CDR3 loop spans 16 amino acids. The junction had 11 bases not matched to a gene; V was cut back by 5 bases and J by 4 bases. The germline CDR1 and CDR2 sequences are SQVTM and ANQGSEA. CDR3 amino acids: CSVLGASGRAGETQYF. CDR3 DNA: TGCAGCGTTCTTGGGGCTAGCGGGAGGGCCGGAGAGACCCAGTACTTC.

The chain combines TRBV20-1 with TRBJ2-7; 7 bases are a match to TRBD2. The DNA end is a closer match to TRBJ2-1, so the J assignment may be wrong. The length of the CDR3 is 13 residues. CDR1 is DFQATT and CDR2 is SNEGSKA in the germline V gene (reference sequence). The CDR3 DNA is TGCAGTGCTTTACCTAGCGGATCCAATGAGCAGTTCTTC. As protein: CSALPSGSNEQFF.

J is TRBJ2-4 and V is TRBV5-6; 9 bases map to TRBD1. V was pared by 4 bases and J by 6 bases, with 5 bases of the junction left unmatched. The germline V gene has CDR1 SGHDT and CDR2 YYEEEE. The CDR3 spans 14 residues. The CDR3 region has the DNA TGTGCCAGCAGCAACGGACAGGGGAGAAACATTCAGTACTTC. Translated, it gives CASSNGQGRNIQYF.

The table lists this clonotype with a few counts. The chain combines TRBV16 with TRBJ1-1; D is unresolved. Germline loops: CDR1 KGHSY, CDR2 FQNENV. CDR3 length equals 13 residues. Trimming pared 7 bases from V and 0 bases from J, leaving 9 bases between. CDR3 sequence reads: CASNRALNTEAFF. CDR3 sequence (DNA): TGTGCCAGCAACCGGGCTCTGAACACTGAAGCTTTCTTT.

The chain recombines TRBV5-1 with TRBJ2-4; D is ambiguous. CDR1 SGHRS and CDR2 YFSETQ come from the germline V gene. The CDR3 runs to 13 residues. V was pared by 2 bases and J by 5 bases, with 8 bases between. The CDR3 sequence is CASSLRPENIQYF. CDR3 nucleotides: TGCGCCAGCAGCTTACGACCAGAAAACATTCAGTACTTC.

The chain has TRBV12-5 and TRBJ2-3; D unresolved. V was pared by 3 bases and J by 5 bases, with 3 bases between. Per the germline V gene, CDR1 is LGHNT and CDR2 is FRNRAP. The CDR3 runs 11 residues. CDR3 in amino acids: CASGFEDTQYF. CDR3 nucleotides: TGTGCTAGTGGTTTCGAAGATACGCAGTATTTT.

A few counts support this clonotype. This chain connects TRBV20-1 to TRBJ1-1, with D perhaps matching TRBD1 (6 bases). The V and J ends lost 2 bases and 1 base respectively, with 8 bases between them. Germline lookup yields CDR1 DFQATT and CDR2 SNEGSKA (reference sequence). The CDR3 spans 13 residues. CDR3 amino acids: CSARRGGNTEAFF. In DNA, the CDR3 is TGCAGTGCTAGACGAGGGGGGAACACTGAAGCTTTCTTT.

In its sample, this clonotype was seen a few times. This sequence joins TRBV20-1 and TRBJ2-5; unclear D gene. V lost 1 base, J lost 2 bases, and 11 bases lay in between. The CDR3 length is 14 residues. Germline CDR1 and CDR2: DFQATT and SNEGSKA (reference sequence). The CDR3 is CSARVEQLQETQYF. CDR3 DNA: TGCAGTGCTAGAGTGGAACAATTACAAGAGACCCAGTACTTC.